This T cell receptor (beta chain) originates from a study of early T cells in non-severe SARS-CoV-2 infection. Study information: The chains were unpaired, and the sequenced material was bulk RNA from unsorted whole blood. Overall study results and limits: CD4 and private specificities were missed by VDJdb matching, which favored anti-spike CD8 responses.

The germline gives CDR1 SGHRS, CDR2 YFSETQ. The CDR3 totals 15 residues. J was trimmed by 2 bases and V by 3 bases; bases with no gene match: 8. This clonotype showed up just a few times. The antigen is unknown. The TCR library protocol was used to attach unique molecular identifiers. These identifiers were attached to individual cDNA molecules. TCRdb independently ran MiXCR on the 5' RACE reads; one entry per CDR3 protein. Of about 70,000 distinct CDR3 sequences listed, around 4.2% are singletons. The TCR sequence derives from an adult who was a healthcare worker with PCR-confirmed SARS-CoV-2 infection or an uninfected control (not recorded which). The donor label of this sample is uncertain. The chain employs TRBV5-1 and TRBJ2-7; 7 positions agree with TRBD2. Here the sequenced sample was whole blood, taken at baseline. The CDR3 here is CASSSDGRGAYEQYF. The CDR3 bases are TGCGCCAGCAGCTCAGATGGACGGGGGGCCTACGAGCAGTACTTC. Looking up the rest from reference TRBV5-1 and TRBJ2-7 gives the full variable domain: KAGVTQTPRYLIKTRGQQVTLSCSPISGHRSVSWYQQTPGQGLQFLFEYFSETQRNKGNFPGRFSGRQFSNSRSEMNVSTLELGDSALYLCASSSDGRGAYEQYFGPGTRLTVT.